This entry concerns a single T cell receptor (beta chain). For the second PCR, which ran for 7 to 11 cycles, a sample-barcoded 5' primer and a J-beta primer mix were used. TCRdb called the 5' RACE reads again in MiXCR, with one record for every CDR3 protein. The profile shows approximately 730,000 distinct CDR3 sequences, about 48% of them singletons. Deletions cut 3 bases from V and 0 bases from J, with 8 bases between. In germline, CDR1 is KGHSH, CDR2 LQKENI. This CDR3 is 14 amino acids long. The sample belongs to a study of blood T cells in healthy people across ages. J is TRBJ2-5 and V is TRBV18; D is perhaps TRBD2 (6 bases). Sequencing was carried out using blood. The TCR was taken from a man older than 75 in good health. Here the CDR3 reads CASSPPGDQETQYF. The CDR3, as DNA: TGTGCCAGCTCACCCCCGGGGGACCAAGAGACCCAGTACTTC.